The 23 T cell receptor beta chains below were found in one sample sequenced in a study of cytomegalovirus exposure and HLA in healthy donors. Produced via immunoSEQ multiplex PCR; TCRdb's table is partial and in-frame only. The table has 200,000 to 300,000 clones, 86% seen once. Source material: PBMCs. Every receptor here comes from a woman between 25 and 40 years old in good health and CMV-seropositive.

This sequence joins TRBV30 and TRBJ1-1; D is undetermined. Germline V gives CDR1 GTSNPN, CDR2 SVGIG (reference sequence). V lost 2 bases to trimming and J lost 3 bases, with 7 bases between them. This CDR3 comprises 12 residues. The CDR3 region is CAWSSGYTEAFF. The CDR3 DNA sequence: TGTGCCTGGAGTTCGGGATACACTGAAGCTTTCTTT. Full variable domain (rest looked up from reference TRBV30 and TRBJ1-1): SQTIHQWPATLVQPVGSPLSLECTVEGTSNPNLYWYRQAAGRGLQLLFYSVGIGQISSEVPQNLSASRPQDRQFILSSKKLLLSDSGFYLCAWSSGYTEAFFGQGTRLTVV.

This rearrangement joins TRBV6-5 to TRBJ2-7, with D possibly TRBD2 on 6 matching bases. Trimming pared 4 bases from V and 5 bases from J, leaving 18 bases between. Germline CDR1 reads MNHEY; CDR2 reads SVGAGI. The CDR3 has 15 residues. CDR3 protein: CASSSPAGRDNEQYF. The CDR3 coding sequence is TGTGCCAGCAGTTCCCCTGCCGGGAGAGACAACGAGCAGTACTTC.

The chain links TRBV13 to TRBJ2-2, with TRBD2 matching 11 bases. CDR3 size: 17 residues. Germline V CDR1 and CDR2: PRHDT, FYEKMQ (reference sequence). V shed 5 bases, J shed 2 bases, and the junction held 7 bases outside the gene matches. In DNA form, the CDR3 reads TGTGCCAGCAGCCTAAGACTAGCGGGACTTAACACCGGGGAGCTGTTTTTT. The encoded protein is CASSLRLAGLNTGELFF.

CDR3: CASSPASGGQNAANTGELFF. CDR3 nucleotide sequence: TGTGCCAGCAGCCCAGCCAGCGGCGGCCAAAACGCAGCGAACACCGGGGAGCTGTTTTTT. The chain is built from TRBV4-2 and TRBJ2-2; the D gene is possibly TRBD2 (5 bases). Germline V gene data show CDR1 as LGHNA and CDR2 as YNFKEQ. V lost 4 bases to trimming and J lost 0 bases, with 24 bases between them. The CDR3 extends over 20 amino acids.

V usage is TRBV27 and J usage is TRBJ2-7; weak D call: TRBD2 (5 bases). CDR1 and CDR2 (germline): MNHEY, SMNVEV (reference sequence). The CDR3 extends over 11 amino acids. Trimming cost V 5 bases and J 9 bases, with 11 bases left between them. CDR3 amino acids: CASSNGIMQYF. CDR3 nucleotides: TGTGCCAGCAGTAACGGGATTATGCAGTACTTC.

CDR3 loop: CSVAEVGARSYEQYF. The CDR3 coding sequence is TGCAGCGTAGCCGAAGTGGGGGCGCGATCCTACGAGCAGTACTTC. This chain uses TRBV29-1 with TRBJ2-7; the D gene is possibly TRBD1 (6 bases). Germline CDR1 SQVTM, CDR2 ANQGSEA. V was clipped by 6 bases and J by 1 base, with 19 bases between them. The CDR3 is 15 residues long.

The V gene is TRBV11-3, the J gene TRBJ2-1; D is perhaps TRBD1 (6 bases). The germline CDR1 and CDR2 sequences are SGHNT and YENEEA. The CDR3 consists of 13 residues. V was pared by 5 bases and J by 4 bases, with 9 bases between. The CDR3 DNA is TGTGCCAGCAGCCCGGACAGTTACAATGAGCAGTTCTTC. Residues: CASSPDSYNEQFF.

The chain carries TRBV19 and TRBJ1-4; D is undetermined. Germline CDR1 reads LNHDA; CDR2 reads SQIVND (reference sequence). The CDR3 consists of 15 residues. Trimming removed 5 bases at V and 0 bases at J, with 10 bases between. CDR3 in amino acids: CASSPPGATNEKLFF. DNA of the CDR3: TGTGCCAGTAGTCCCCCGGGTGCAACTAATGAAAAACTGTTTTTT.

The chain combines TRBV13 with TRBJ2-2; 7 bases line up with TRBD2. Germline CDR1 is PRHDT and CDR2 is FYEKMQ (reference sequence). Germline trimming cut 4 bases from V and 1 base from J; bases unmatched to any gene: 9. This CDR3 has 17 residues. The CDR3 is CASSSQHLAENTGELFF. The CDR3 DNA reads as TGTGCCAGCAGCTCCCAACACCTAGCGGAGAACACCGGGGAGCTGTTTTTT.

V and J are TRBV4-1 and TRBJ1-1; 10 bases match TRBD1. V lost 4 bases and J lost 11; bases outside the gene matches: 7. In germline, CDR1 is MGHRA, CDR2 YSYEKL. CDR3 length equals 13 residues. This CDR3 is CASSPDRGREAFF. The CDR3, as DNA: TGCGCCAGCAGCCCAGACAGGGGGCGCGAGGCTTTCTTT.

The CDR3: CASSLDGQGQGQPQHF. CDR3 sequence (DNA): TGCGCCAGCAGCTTGGATGGACAGGGGCAGGGTCAGCCCCAGCATTTT. This chain joins TRBV5-1 and TRBJ1-5, with 9 bases lining up with TRBD1. With 0 bases clipped from V and 6 bases from J, the junction kept 7 bases outside the gene matches. This CDR3 contains 16 residues. CDR1 and CDR2 (germline): SGHRS, YFSETQ.

The chain uses TRBV5-4 and TRBJ1-1; 8 positions match TRBD1. From germline, CDR1 is SGHNT and CDR2 YYREEE (reference sequence). V was clipped by 3 bases and J by 1 base; unmatched bases: 5. This CDR3 spans 15 amino acids. DNA for the CDR3: TGTGCCAGCAGCTCCGGACAGGGAAAGAACACTGAAGCTTTCTTT. Translated, it gives CASSSGQGKNTEAFF. The full variable domain, rest sourced from reference TRBV5-4 and TRBJ1-1, is ETGVTQSPTHLIKTRGQQVTLRCSSQSGHNTVSWYQQALGQGPQFIFQYYREEENGRGNFPPRFSGLQFPNYSSELNVNALELDDSALYLCASSSGQGKNTEAFFGQGTRLTVV.

J is TRBJ2-7 and V is TRBV2; D not certain. The germline CDR1 and CDR2 sequences are SNHLY and FYNNEI. The V end was cut by 3 bases, the J end by 4 bases, with 7 bases between. CDR3 length equals 12 residues. The CDR3 nucleotides read TGTGCCAGCAGTGAGACGCGGTACGAGCAGTACTTC. It encodes CASSETRYEQYF.

This chain uses TRBV19 with TRBJ1-1, with D unclear. The V end was cut by 5 bases, the J end by 2 bases, with 9 bases between. Germline values: CDR1 LNHDA, CDR2 SQIVND (reference sequence). This CDR3 is built from 13 residues. The CDR3 nucleotides read TGTGCCAGTAGTCCGACATCTAACACTGAAGCTTTCTTT. As protein: CASSPTSNTEAFF.

The chain employs TRBV4-1 and TRBJ1-1, with D possibly being TRBD1 (5 bases). Trimming stripped 0 bases from V and 4 bases from J, with 12 bases between. The CDR3 extends over 15 amino acids. Germline loops: CDR1 MGHRA, CDR2 YSYEKL. CDR3 in amino acids: CASSQEPGGSTEAFF. CDR3 coding DNA: TGCGCCAGCAGCCAAGAACCGGGGGGTAGCACTGAAGCTTTCTTT.

This rearrangement joins TRBV29-1 to TRBJ1-4; D might be TRBD1 (6 bases). The germline CDR1 and CDR2 sequences are SQVTM and ANQGSEA. The V gene lost 3 bases and the J gene lost 0 bases, with 17 bases spanning the gap. The CDR3 extends over 17 amino acids. In nucleotides, the CDR3 is TGCAGCGTTGAGCCAACCGGACAGTTTGCAACTAATGAAAAACTGTTTTTT. Its protein product is CSVEPTGQFATNEKLFF.

A single count supports this clone. This chain joins TRBV7-3 and TRBJ2-1, with 7 bases lining up with TRBD1. Germline V gene sequence: CDR1 SGHTA, CDR2 FQGTGA. With 4 bases clipped from V and 6 bases from J, the junction kept 3 bases outside the gene matches. The CDR3 is 13 amino acids. As DNA, the CDR3 is TGTGCCAGCAGCTCCTACAGGGGCAATGAGCAGTTCTTC. This translates into CASSSYRGNEQFF. Based on the CDR3 plus reference TRBV7-3 and TRBJ2-1, the full variable domain is GAGVSQTPSNKVTEKGKYVELRCDPISGHTALYWYRQSLGQGPEFLIYFQGTGAADDSGLPNDRFFAVRPEGSVSTLKIQRTERGDSAVYLCASSSYRGNEQFFGPGTRLTVL.

The CDR3 DNA sequence: TGTGCCAGCAGGGAACAGGGGGAGGCTTACAATGAGCAGTTCTTC. Encoded protein: CASREQGEAYNEQFF. V gene TRBV2 combines with J gene TRBJ2-1, with 8 bases aligning to TRBD1. The CDR3 sequence is 15 residues long. V shed 6 bases, J shed 4 bases, and the junction held 8 bases outside the gene matches. Germline CDR1 is SNHLY and CDR2 is FYNNEI.

V is TRBV6-1 and J is TRBJ2-3, with a tentative D call TRBD1 (5 bases). V gave up 2 bases and J gave up 7 bases, with 16 bases separating them. Germline CDR1 and CDR2: MNHNS and SASEGT. The CDR3 spans 15 residues. The CDR3 nucleotides are TGTGCCAGCAGTGAACAGGGTAGCTGGGATTATACGCAGTATTTT. Translated, it gives CASSEQGSWDYTQYF.

This chain connects TRBV27 to TRBJ2-2; 11 bases map to TRBD2. The CDR3 sequence is 15 residues long. Germline loops: CDR1 MNHEY, CDR2 SMNVEV (reference sequence). Losses at the gene ends were 8 bases for V and 7 bases for J; bases not matched to a gene: 9. The chain's CDR3 is CASPRLAGFIGELFF. Written as DNA, the CDR3 is TGTGCCAGCCCGAGACTAGCGGGATTTATCGGGGAGCTGTTTTTT.

This chain uses TRBV29-1 with TRBJ2-6, with D perhaps TRBD1 (5 bases). CDR1 SQVTM and CDR2 ANQGSEA come from the germline V gene. The CDR3 loop spans 13 amino acids. V was pared by 7 bases and J by 4 bases, with 11 bases between. CDR3 DNA sequence: TGCAGCGCCAGGGATGCCGGGGCCAACGTCCTGACTTTC. This encodes CSARDAGANVLTF.

Regarding this clone: The same CDR3 arises from other DNA sequences in this sample as well. V and J are TRBV20-1 and TRBJ1-1; D is uncertain. The CDR3 extends over 10 amino acids. CDR1 DFQATT and CDR2 SNEGSKA come from the germline V gene (reference sequence). V lost 6 bases and J 8 bases, leaving 10 bases between the germline ends. CDR3 nucleotide sequence: TGCAGTGCACTCAGAGCGGAAGCTTTCTTT. It is translated as CSALRAEAFF.

The rearrangement uses TRBV11-2 and TRBJ1-1, with 7 bases matching TRBD1. The CDR3 sequence is 15 residues long. Trimming cost V 0 bases and J 3 bases; bases outside gene matches: 4. CDR1 and CDR2 (germline): SGHAT, FQNNGV. Written as DNA, the CDR3 is TGTGCCAGCAGCTTAGAGGGGACAGAACACACTGAAGCTTTCTTT. It codes for CASSLEGTEHTEAFF. Using reference TRBV11-2 and TRBJ1-1 for the parts outside the CDR3, the full variable domain is EAGVAQSPRYKIIEKRQSVAFWCNPISGHATLYWYQQILGQGPKLLIQFQNNGVVDDSQLPKDRFSAERLKGVDSTLKIQPAKLEDSAVYLCASSLEGTEHTEAFFGQGTRLTVV.